Listed below are T cell receptor beta chains from one sample, sequenced in a study of blood T cell repertoires in COVID-19. Clones were sequenced by immunoSEQ multiplex PCR, and TCRdb holds only the in-frame ones, with some missing. The repertoire holds 280,000 or so clones, about four fifths seen once, with 8% to 9.5% in the top ten. The sample taken for sequencing was peripheral blood. The source of these receptors is a woman aged 50 to 60 who had recovered from COVID-19. Both conserved end residues are part of each CDR3. For some rows the clone size is stated as once, few or many, or as a class when expanded; others skip it.

abundance: .; v_gene: TRBV10-3; j_gene: TRBJ2-7; CDR3aa: CAIRNDRGSEQYF
abundance: once; v_gene: TRBV24-1; j_gene: TRBJ2-3; CDR3aa: CATSARDRSTDTQYF
abundance: .; v_gene: TRBV4-3; j_gene: TRBJ1-1; CDR3aa: CASSQSLRTEAFF
abundance: .; v_gene: TRBV28; j_gene: TRBJ1-4; CDR3aa: CASSPWTTTNEKLFF
abundance: .; v_gene: TRBV9; j_gene: TRBJ2-1; CDR3aa: CATTGRESDNEQFF
abundance: few; v_gene: TRBV27; j_gene: TRBJ2-7; CDR3aa: CATSPGTSGGGLEQYF
abundance: .; v_gene: TRBV4-1; j_gene: TRBJ2-3; CDR3aa: CASSPSGGSTDTQYF
abundance: .; v_gene: TRBV6-5; j_gene: TRBJ1-2; CDR3aa: CASSSGAGGYTF
abundance: .; v_gene: TRBV27; j_gene: TRBJ1-6; CDR3aa: CASSLTGTLDSPLHF
abundance: .; v_gene: TRBV4-1; j_gene: TRBJ2-7; CDR3aa: CASSHKGLTLDEQYF
abundance: .; v_gene: TRBV5-4; j_gene: TRBJ2-5; CDR3aa: CASRDQGGGYETQYF
abundance: few; v_gene: TRBV7-9; j_gene: TRBJ2-7; CDR3aa: CASIPREGPYEQYF